One and the same sample provided the 5 T cell receptor beta chains below, sequenced in a study of blood T cell repertoires in COVID-19. Here immunoSEQ multiplex PCR was the method, and the copy in TCRdb shows in-frame clones only, minus some. The sample holds about 170,000 clones, less than 85% seen once. Specimen: peripheral blood. These receptors all come from a woman of 80 years or more with acute or convalescent COVID-19.

This clone was seen at least ten times. The identical CDR3 is also encoded by other nucleotide sequences in the sample. CDR3 coding DNA: TGTGCCAGCAGTCCCTCCGGGGGGAACACCATATATTTT. It codes for CASSPSGGNTIYF. The chain is built from TRBV27 and TRBJ1-3; D is perhaps TRBD1 (5 bases). Looked up from germline, CDR1 is MNHEY and CDR2 is SMNVEV (reference sequence). The CDR3 has 13 residues. The ends were cut back, 5 bases at V and 7 bases at J, with 12 bases in the middle.

This clone was found a few times. The V call is TRBV5-4, the J call TRBJ2-3; D is uncertain. From germline, CDR1 is SGHNT and CDR2 YYREEE (reference sequence). V was trimmed by 1 base and J by 0 bases, leaving 12 bases between them. The CDR3 is made up of 16 amino acids. The CDR3 is CASSLRLVLSTDTQYF. CDR3 nucleotide sequence: TGTGCCAGCAGCTTGAGGCTAGTACTAAGCACAGATACGCAGTATTTT.

The chain recombines TRBV6-5 with TRBJ1-2, with a possible D match to TRBD1 (5 bases). Germline CDR1 is MNHEY and CDR2 is SVGAGI. The CDR3 contains 15 residues. Trimming stripped 8 bases from V and 0 bases from J, with 16 bases between. The CDR3 sequence is CASGGAAPANYGYTF. DNA of the CDR3: TGTGCCAGCGGAGGGGCAGCACCAGCTAACTATGGCTACACCTTC.

V gene TRBV27 combines with J gene TRBJ2-3; D is unresolved. CDR3 length equals 14 residues. CDR1 and CDR2 from the germline V gene are MNHEY and SMNVEV (reference sequence). V was trimmed by 5 bases and J by 8 bases, leaving 17 bases between them. The CDR3 DNA reads TGTGCCAGCAGTATGGGTCAGGTTTTAGTTACGCAGTATTTT. This translates into CASSMGQVLVTQYF.

This clone was seen once. The J gene is TRBJ2-7, the V gene TRBV28, with 8 bases fitting TRBD2. Germline CDR1 reads MDHEN; CDR2 reads SYDVKM. V gave up 5 bases and J gave up 0 bases; unmatched junction bases: 6. This CDR3 contains 15 residues. The CDR3 nucleotides are TGTGCCAGCAGTCTAGCGGGCCGGACCTCCTACGAGCAGTACTTC. It is translated as CASSLAGRTSYEQYF.